Listed below are T cell receptor beta chains from one sample, sequenced in a study of post-analysis software for immune sequencing data. TCRdb re-derived calls from the PCR reads in MiXCR, one entry per CDR3 protein. The sample carries under 900,000 distinct CDR3 sequences, about 50% recorded once. Sequencing input: blood. The receptor set was obtained from a girl under 18 with multiple sclerosis. The CDR3 runs from the conserved cysteine through the conserved F or W. Fields, in order: D gene, clone size, J gene, V gene, CDR3 protein, CDR3 DNA. The D gene is left open where the match is weak. Expanded clones are given a class, and other clones once, few, many or no size at all.

- - TRBJ1-5 TRBV6-6 CASSYSGARNQPQHF TGTGCCAGCAGTTATTCGGGGGCAAGAAATCAGCCCCAGCATTTT
- - TRBJ2-7 TRBV10-3 CAISETSEGYEQYF TGTGCCATCAGCGAGACGTCTGAGGGATACGAGCAGTACTTC
- - TRBJ2-7 TRBV20-1 CSARPVAVSYEQYF TGCAGTGCTAGACCGGTAGCGGTGTCCTACGAGCAGTACTTC
- - TRBJ2-7 TRBV5-1 CASNSGLPPLYEQYF TGCGCCAGCAACTCCGGACTGCCACCCCTCTACGAGCAGTACTTC
- - TRBJ1-1 TRBV20-1 CSARAGRDTFEAFF TGCAGTGCTAGAGCCGGGAGGGACACTTTTGAAGCTTTCTTT
TRBD2 - TRBJ2-3 TRBV9 CASSVALADTDTQYF TGTGCCAGCAGCGTAGCCCTAGCGGACACAGATACGCAGTATTTT
- - TRBJ2-7 TRBV20-1 CSASSTGPFEQYF TGCAGTGCTAGCAGTACTGGCCCCTTCGAGCAGTACTTC
TRBD2 - TRBJ2-3 TRBV12-3/TRBV12-4 CASSPHSGTGATQYF TGTGCCAGCAGCCCTCATAGCGGGACGGGTGCGACGCAGTATTTT
- - TRBJ1-1 TRBV19 CASSIRTANTEAFF TGTGCCAGTAGTATCCGGACAGCTAACACTGAAGCTTTCTTT
- once TRBJ1-1 TRBV7-2 CASSLATATEAFF TGTGCCAGCAGCTTAGCCACAGCCACTGAAGCTTTCTTT
- - TRBJ2-6 TRBV7-2 CASSYPSGANVLTF TGTGCCAGCAGCTACCCTTCTGGGGCCAACGTCCTGACTTTC
- - TRBJ1-1 TRBV20-1 CSARQDTNTEAFF TGCAGTGCTAGACAGGATACGAACACTGAAGCTTTCTTT
TRBD2 - TRBJ2-5 TRBV3-1 CASSQALGRAGVPETQYF TGTGCCAGCAGCCAAGCCTTGGGGCGAGCGGGGGTACCGGAGACCCAGTACTTC
TRBD2 - TRBJ2-7 TRBV29-1 CSVDGWEGRNSYEQYF TGCAGCGTCGATGGTTGGGAGGGACGGAACTCCTACGAGCAGTACTTC
- - TRBJ2-5 TRBV20-1 CSARDLTGKETQYF TGCAGTGCTAGAGATCTTACAGGGAAAGAGACCCAGTACTTC
TRBD2 - TRBJ2-1 TRBV29-1 CSVEGWSSGSFKEQFF TGCAGCGTTGAAGGTTGGTCTAGCGGGAGCTTCAAAGAGCAGTTCTTC
- - TRBJ2-1 TRBV10-1 CASSETSERSYNEQFF TGCGCCAGCAGTGAGACCAGCGAGCGCTCCTACAATGAGCAGTTCTTC
- - TRBJ2-1 TRBV7-9 CASSSRALRDEQFF TGTGCCAGCAGCTCTCGGGCACTGAGGGATGAGCAGTTCTTC
TRBD2 - TRBJ2-3 TRBV29-1 CSVAPAGVPTDTQYF TGCAGCGTTGCCCCAGCGGGGGTCCCCACAGATACGCAGTATTTT
TRBD2 - TRBJ2-5 TRBV20-1 CSALAGGPDQETQYF TGCAGTGCTTTAGCGGGAGGGCCCGACCAAGAGACCCAGTACTTC
- few TRBJ2-7 TRBV20-1 CSAHSTGTGTYEQYF TGCAGTGCTCACTCTACCGGGACGGGTACCTACGAGCAGTACTTC
- - TRBJ1-2 TRBV7-9 CASSLSGVGRHIYGYTF TGTGCCAGCAGCCTCTCGGGGGTAGGGCGGCATATCTATGGCTACACCTTC
- - TRBJ2-5 TRBV20-1 CSAVNYARAQETQYF TGCAGTGCTGTGAACTATGCTAGAGCCCAAGAGACCCAGTACTTC
TRBD2 few TRBJ2-5 TRBV3-1 CASSPGRGGYQETQYF TGTGCCAGCAGCCCAGGGCGGGGGGGCTACCAAGAGACCCAGTACTTC
- - TRBJ1-2 TRBV30 CAWTTNQGYTF TGTGCCTGGACCACCAATCAGGGCTACACCTTC
- - TRBJ2-7 TRBV18 CASSPLGSGVNEQYF TGTGCCAGCTCACCACTGGGTTCAGGGGTTAACGAGCAGTACTTC
- - TRBJ1-6 TRBV20-1 CSARGGLTGDSPLHF TGCAGTGCTAGAGGCGGGCTGACGGGGGATTCACCCCTCCACTTT
- few TRBJ2-5 TRBV20-1 CSARVLGAETQYF TGCAGTGCTAGAGTACTAGGAGCAGAGACCCAGTACTTC
- few TRBJ2-1 TRBV10-3 CAISGSDRPAYNEQFF TGTGCCATCAGTGGCTCAGACAGACCCGCCTACAATGAGCAGTTCTTC
- - TRBJ2-6 TRBV6-6 CASSLPGSSGANVRTF TGTGCCAGCAGTCTACCAGGAAGCTCTGGGGCCAACGTCCGGACTTTC
- - TRBJ2-7 TRBV15 CATTSEIGYGEQYF TGTGCCACCACCTCAGAGATAGGGTACGGCGAGCAGTACTTC
- - TRBJ1-1 TRBV7-9 CASSSKEGNTEAFF TGTGCCAGCAGCTCCAAAGAAGGTAACACTGAAGCTTTCTTT
TRBD2 - TRBJ2-5 TRBV7-2 CASSPRGGHETQYF TGTGCCAGCAGCCCACGGGGGGGCCATGAGACCCAGTACTTC
TRBD2 few TRBJ2-1 TRBV29-1 CSARGSTSGSSYNEQFF TGCAGCGCCCGCGGGTCCACTAGCGGGAGCTCCTACAATGAGCAGTTCTTC
- - TRBJ2-1 TRBV29-1 CSALAGVGEQFF TGCAGCGCTCTGGCCGGGGTCGGTGAGCAGTTCTTC
TRBD1 - TRBJ1-1 TRBV9 CASSVGQGLAEAFF TGTGCCAGCAGCGTCGGACAGGGGTTGGCCGAAGCTTTCTTT
- - TRBJ1-1 TRBV5-1 CASSPALGGNTEAFF TGCGCCAGCAGCCCGGCACTGGGGGGGAACACTGAAGCTTTCTTT
- once TRBJ2-7 TRBV6-5 CASSYSGSDEQYF TGTGCCAGCAGTTACTCAGGGTCGGACGAGCAGTACTTC
TRBD2 many TRBJ2-3 TRBV20-1 CSARDFLASGRSDTQYF TGCAGTGCTAGAGATTTCCTGGCTAGCGGGAGGTCAGATACGCAGTATTTT
- - TRBJ1-1 TRBV29-1 CSVGTVMNTEAFF TGCAGCGTGGGAACAGTCATGAACACTGAAGCTTTCTTT